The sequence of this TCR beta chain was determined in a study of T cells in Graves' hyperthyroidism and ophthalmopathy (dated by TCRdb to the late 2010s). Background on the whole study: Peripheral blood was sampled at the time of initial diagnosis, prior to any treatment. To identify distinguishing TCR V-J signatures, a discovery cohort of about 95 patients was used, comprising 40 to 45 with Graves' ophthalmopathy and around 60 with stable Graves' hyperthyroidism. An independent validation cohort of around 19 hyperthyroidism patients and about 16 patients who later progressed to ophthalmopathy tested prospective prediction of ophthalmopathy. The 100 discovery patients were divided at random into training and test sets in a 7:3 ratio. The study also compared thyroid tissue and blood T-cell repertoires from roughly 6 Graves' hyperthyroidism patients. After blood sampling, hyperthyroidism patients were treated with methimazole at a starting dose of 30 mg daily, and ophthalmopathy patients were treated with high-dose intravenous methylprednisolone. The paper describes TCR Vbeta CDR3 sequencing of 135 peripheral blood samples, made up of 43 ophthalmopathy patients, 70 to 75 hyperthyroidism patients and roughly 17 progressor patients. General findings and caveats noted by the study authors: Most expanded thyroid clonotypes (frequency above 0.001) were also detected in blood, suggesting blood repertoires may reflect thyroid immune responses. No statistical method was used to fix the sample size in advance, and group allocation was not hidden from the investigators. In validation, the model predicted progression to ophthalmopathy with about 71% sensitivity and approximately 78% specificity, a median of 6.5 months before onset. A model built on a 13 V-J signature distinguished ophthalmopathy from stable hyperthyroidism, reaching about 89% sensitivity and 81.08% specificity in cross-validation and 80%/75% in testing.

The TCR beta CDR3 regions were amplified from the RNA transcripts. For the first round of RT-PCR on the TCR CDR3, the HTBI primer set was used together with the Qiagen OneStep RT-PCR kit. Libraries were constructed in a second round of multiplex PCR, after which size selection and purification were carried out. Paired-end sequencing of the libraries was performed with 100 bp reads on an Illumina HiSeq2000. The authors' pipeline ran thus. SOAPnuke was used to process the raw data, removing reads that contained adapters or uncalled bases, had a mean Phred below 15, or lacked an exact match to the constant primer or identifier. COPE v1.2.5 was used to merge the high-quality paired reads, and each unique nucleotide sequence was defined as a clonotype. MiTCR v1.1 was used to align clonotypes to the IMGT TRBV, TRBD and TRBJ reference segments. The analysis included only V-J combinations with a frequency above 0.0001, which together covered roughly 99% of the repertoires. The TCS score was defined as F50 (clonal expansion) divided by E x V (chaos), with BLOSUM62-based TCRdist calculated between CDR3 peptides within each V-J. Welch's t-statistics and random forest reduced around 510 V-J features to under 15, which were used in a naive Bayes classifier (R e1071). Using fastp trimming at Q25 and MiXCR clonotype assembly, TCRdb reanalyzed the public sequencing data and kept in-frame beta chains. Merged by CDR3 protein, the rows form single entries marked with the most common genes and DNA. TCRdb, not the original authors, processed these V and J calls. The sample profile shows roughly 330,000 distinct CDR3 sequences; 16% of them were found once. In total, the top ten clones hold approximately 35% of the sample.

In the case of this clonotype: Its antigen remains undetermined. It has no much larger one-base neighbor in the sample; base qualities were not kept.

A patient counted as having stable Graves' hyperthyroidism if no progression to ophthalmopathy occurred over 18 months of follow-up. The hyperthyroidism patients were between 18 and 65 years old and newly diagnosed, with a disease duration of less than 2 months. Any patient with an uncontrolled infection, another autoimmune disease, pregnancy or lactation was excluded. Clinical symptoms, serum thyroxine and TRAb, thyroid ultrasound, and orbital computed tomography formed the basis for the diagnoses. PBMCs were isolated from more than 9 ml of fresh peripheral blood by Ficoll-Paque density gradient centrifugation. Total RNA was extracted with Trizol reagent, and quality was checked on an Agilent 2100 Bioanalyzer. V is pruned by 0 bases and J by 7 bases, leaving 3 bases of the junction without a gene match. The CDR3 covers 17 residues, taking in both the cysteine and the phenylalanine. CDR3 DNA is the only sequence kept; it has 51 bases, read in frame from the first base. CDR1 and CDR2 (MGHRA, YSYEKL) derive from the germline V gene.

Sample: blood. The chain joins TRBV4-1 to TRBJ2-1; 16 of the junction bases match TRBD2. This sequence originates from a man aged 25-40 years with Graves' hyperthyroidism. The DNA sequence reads TGCGCCAGCAGCCAAGAGGGACTAGCGGGAGGGTGGAATGAGCAGTTCTTC. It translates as CASSQEGLAGGWNEQFF.